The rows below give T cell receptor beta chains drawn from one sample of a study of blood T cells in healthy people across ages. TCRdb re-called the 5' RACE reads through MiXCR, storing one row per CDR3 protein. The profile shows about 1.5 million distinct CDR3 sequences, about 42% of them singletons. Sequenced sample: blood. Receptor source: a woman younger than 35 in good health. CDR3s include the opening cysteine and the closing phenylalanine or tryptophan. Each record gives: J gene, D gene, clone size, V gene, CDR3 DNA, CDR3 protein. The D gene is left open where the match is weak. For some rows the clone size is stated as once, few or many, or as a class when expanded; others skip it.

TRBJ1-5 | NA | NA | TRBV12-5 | TGTGCTAGTGGGGGGGCAGGGGTAGGTCAGCCCCAGCATTTT | CASGGAGVGQPQHF
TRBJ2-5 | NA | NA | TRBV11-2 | TGTGCCAGCAGCTTACTAGTTGGGCAAAATGAGCAGTACTTC | CASSLLVGQNEQYF
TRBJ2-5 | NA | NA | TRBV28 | TGTGCCAGCAGTGTAACGCAGGGAACTCCGGAGACCCAGTACTTC | CASSVTQGTPETQYF
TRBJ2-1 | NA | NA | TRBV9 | TGTGCCAGCAGCGCCTTCCTCGTGGGCAATGAGCAGTTCTTC | CASSAFLVGNEQFF
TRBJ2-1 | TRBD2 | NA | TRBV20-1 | TGCAGTGCTAGCGGGAGGGGTTACAATGAGCAGTTCTTC | CSASGRGYNEQFF
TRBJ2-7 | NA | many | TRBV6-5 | TGTGCCAGCAGTTACTTCGGGTACGAGCAGTACTTC | CASSYFGYEQYF
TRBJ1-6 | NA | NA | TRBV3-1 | TGTGCCAGCAGCCGAAAGGGGGGTTGGTCACCCCTCCACTTT | CASSRKGGWSPLHF
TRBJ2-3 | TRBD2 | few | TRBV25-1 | TGTGCCAGCAGTACTAGCGGAAGTACCACAGATACGCAGTATTTT | CASSTSGSTTDTQYF
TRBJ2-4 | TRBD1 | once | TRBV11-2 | TGTGCCAGCAGCATCGGGACAGGGGACCCTAGGTACTTC | CASSIGTGDPRYF
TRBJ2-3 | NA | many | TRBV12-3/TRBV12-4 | TGTGCCAGCAGTAGCCGGGTCCTCACAGATACGCAGTATTTT | CASSSRVLTDTQYF
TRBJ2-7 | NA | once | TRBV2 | TGTGCCAGCAGTCCCCTCGGGGGAGGCAACTACGAGCAGTACTTC | CASSPLGGGNYEQYF
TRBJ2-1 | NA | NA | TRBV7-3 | TGTGCCAGCAGCTCATCGGGACAAGGGCCGTTCTTC | CASSSSGQGPFF
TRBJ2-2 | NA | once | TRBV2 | TGTGCCAGCAGTGATGGTGGAGGGCTGACCGGGGAGCTGTTTTTT | CASSDGGGLTGELFF
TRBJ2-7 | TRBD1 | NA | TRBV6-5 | TGTGCCAGCAGTACAATCCCCGGGACAGGGAACTACGAGCAGTACTTC | CASSTIPGTGNYEQYF
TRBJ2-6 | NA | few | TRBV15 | TGTGCCACCAGCAGAGATCTCGGGGCCTCTGGGGCCAACGTCCTGACTTTC | CATSRDLGASGANVLTF
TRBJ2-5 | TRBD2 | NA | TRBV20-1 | TGCAGTGCTACGCGACTAGCGGGGGTGTCCCTACAAGAGACCCAGTACTTC | CSATRLAGVSLQETQYF
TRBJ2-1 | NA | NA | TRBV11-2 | TGTGCCAGCAGCTTAGAAGTTACAGGGCGGAATGAGCAGTTCTTC | CASSLEVTGRNEQFF
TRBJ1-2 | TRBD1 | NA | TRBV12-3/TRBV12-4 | TGTGCCAGCAGTTTAAAGGGGGCCAGCTATGGCTACACCTTC | CASSLKGASYGYTF
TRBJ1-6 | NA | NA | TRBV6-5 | TGTGCCAGCAACTCTGGACGGCCCCATAATTCACCCCTCCACTTT | CASNSGRPHNSPLHF
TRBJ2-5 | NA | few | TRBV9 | TGTGCCAGCAGCGATTTGGACGGGAGTTATCGGGAGACCCAGTACTTC | CASSDLDGSYRETQYF
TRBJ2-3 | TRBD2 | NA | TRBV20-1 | TGCAGTGCTACCCCCCTAGCGGGGGGGCTTGCAGATACGCAGTATTTT | CSATPLAGGLADTQYF
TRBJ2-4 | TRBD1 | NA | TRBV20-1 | TGCAGTGCTTTCCTTGGACAGGGGGTTTCGTACAAGCAGTACTTC | CSAFLGQGVSYKQYF
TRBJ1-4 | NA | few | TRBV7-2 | TGTGCCAGCAGCTTACGGGGGGTTAATGAAAAACTGTTTTTT | CASSLRGVNEKLFF
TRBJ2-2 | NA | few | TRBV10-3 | TGTGCGTCCTTCAGGGAATACGGCACCGGGGAGCTGTTTTTT | CASFREYGTGELFF
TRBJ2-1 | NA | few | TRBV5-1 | TGCGCCAGCAGCTTGTTCATACGGGGCTCCTACAATGAGCAGTTCTTC | CASSLFIRGSYNEQFF
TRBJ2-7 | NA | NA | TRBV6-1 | TGTGCCAGCAGAGACCGGGATGGGTCTTTCTACGAGCAGTACTTC | CASRDRDGSFYEQYF
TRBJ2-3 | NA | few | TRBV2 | TGTGCCAGCCATGGCGGGGCGGCAGATACGCAGTATTTT | CASHGGAADTQYF
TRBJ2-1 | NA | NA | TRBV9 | TGTGCCAGCAGCCCAATGGGAACTAGGGGTTTGAATGAGCAGTTCTTC | CASSPMGTRGLNEQFF
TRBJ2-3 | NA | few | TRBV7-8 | TGTGCCAGCAGCTTATTACACGGGAGAGATACGCAGTATTTT | CASSLLHGRDTQYF
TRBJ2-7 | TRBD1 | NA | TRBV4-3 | TGCGCCAGCAGCCAAGATGGGGGACAGGGCTCCTACAATGAGCAGTACTTC | CASSQDGGQGSYNEQYF
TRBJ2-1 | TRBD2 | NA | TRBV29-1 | TGCAGCGTTGACCAGGCCCGGGGGGATGAGCAGTTCTTC | CSVDQARGDEQFF
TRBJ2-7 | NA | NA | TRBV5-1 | TGCGCCAGCAGCTCCCTCGACTGGGAGGACGAGCAGTACTTC | CASSSLDWEDEQYF
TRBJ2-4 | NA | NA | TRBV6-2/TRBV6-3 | TGTGCCAGCAGTATTGACTCTGCCAAAAACATTCAGTACTTC | CASSIDSAKNIQYF
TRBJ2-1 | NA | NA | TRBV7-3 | TGTGCCAGCAGCTTATATGGGGGAGATTACAATGAGCAGTTCTTC | CASSLYGGDYNEQFF
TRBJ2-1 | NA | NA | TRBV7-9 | TGTGCCAGCAGCTTAATGGTCGCCCACAATGAGCAGTTCTTC | CASSLMVAHNEQFF
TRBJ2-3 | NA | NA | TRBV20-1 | TGCAGTACTAGAGATCGCCCTGGTCGAGATACGCAGTATTTT | CSTRDRPGRDTQYF
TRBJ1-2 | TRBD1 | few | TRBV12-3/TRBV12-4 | TGTGCCAGCAGTACTACTCCAGGGGGGGTTAACTATGGCTACACCTTC | CASSTTPGGVNYGYTF
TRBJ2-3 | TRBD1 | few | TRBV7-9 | TGTGCCAGCAGCTTTAGGACAGGGTGGACAGATACGCAGTATTTT | CASSFRTGWTDTQYF
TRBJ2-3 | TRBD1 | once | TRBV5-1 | TGCGCCAGCAGCTTGGCCCTAGTAACAGGGGGAGATACGCAGTATTTT | CASSLALVTGGDTQYF
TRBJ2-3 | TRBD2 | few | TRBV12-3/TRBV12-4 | TGTGCCAGCAGACCTACAGCGGGAGGCACAGATACGCAGTATTTT | CASRPTAGGTDTQYF
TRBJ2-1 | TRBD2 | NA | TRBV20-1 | TGCAGTGCTAGAACGAGCGGGAGCCCCAATGAGCAGTTCTTC | CSARTSGSPNEQFF
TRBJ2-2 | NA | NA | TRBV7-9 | TGTGCCAGCAGCTTAGCGCGGTTGAGACAATCGGGCGCCGGGGAGCTGTTTTTT | CASSLARLRQSGAGELFF
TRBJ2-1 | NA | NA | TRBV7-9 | TGTGCCAGCAGCTCTAACTACGTCTCACGCTCCTACAATGAGCAGTTCTTC | CASSSNYVSRSYNEQFF
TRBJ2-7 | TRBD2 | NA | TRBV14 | TGTGCCAGCAGCCCACCCGGAGTAGCGGGTTCCTACAATGAGCAGTACTTC | CASSPPGVAGSYNEQYF
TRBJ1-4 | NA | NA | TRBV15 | TGTGCCACCAGCAGGGGTTCTGATGAAAAACTGTTTTTT | CATSRGSDEKLFF
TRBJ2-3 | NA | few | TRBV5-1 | TGCGCCAGCAGCTTGTTCCTAACTGATACGCAGTATTTT | CASSLFLTDTQYF